These 21 T cell receptor beta chains were sequenced from one sample in a study of blood T cell repertoires in COVID-19. Assay used: immunoSEQ multiplex PCR; TCRdb lists only in-frame clones, some missing. The repertoire holds under 250,000 clones, around 80% seen once, with around 5.8% in the top ten. Input material: peripheral blood. These receptors were obtained from a woman in her 70s with acute or convalescent COVID-19.

The CDR3 spells CASSPVIGGTEETQYF. CDR3 coding DNA: TGTGCCAGCTCACCAGTCATCGGGGGGACGGAGGAGACCCAGTACTTC. J is TRBJ2-5 and V is TRBV18; 7 positions agree with TRBD2. V shed 2 bases and J 5 bases; nucleotides not matched to a gene: 11. CDR1 and CDR2 (germline): KGHSH, LQKENI. CDR3 length equals 16 residues.

This clone was seen only once. The rearrangement uses TRBV11-2 and TRBJ1-6; tentatively, D is TRBD1 (5 bases). Trimming stripped 3 bases from V and 5 bases from J, with 11 bases between. The CDR3 covers 15 residues. Germline CDR1 and CDR2: SGHAT and FQNNGV. CDR3 DNA sequence: TGTGCCAGCAGCTTGGTAGGGGTAGATAATTCACCCCTCCACTTT. Encoded protein: CASSLVGVDNSPLHF.

The chain carries TRBV19 and TRBJ2-1; 15 positions match TRBD2. The germline CDR1 and CDR2 sequences are LNHDA and SQIVND (reference sequence). V dropped 7 bases and J dropped 1; count of bases not matched to a gene: 5. The CDR3 spans 17 residues. The CDR3 region is CASIGLAGGESYNEQFF. The CDR3 nucleotides are TGTGCCAGTATAGGACTAGCGGGAGGGGAGTCCTACAATGAGCAGTTCTTC.

This clone has only one observation. This chain connects TRBV5-3 to TRBJ2-1; 9 bases line up with TRBD2. TRBV5-3 counts as an open reading frame of uncertain function. Trimming took 2 bases from V and 9 from J; bases not matched to a gene: 18. This CDR3 has 18 residues. The CDR3 spells CARSLVVAGAPVVCEQFF. CDR3 sequence (DNA): TGTGCCAGAAGCTTAGTCGTAGCGGGAGCCCCCGTGGTTTGTGAGCAGTTCTTC.

The rearrangement uses TRBV3-1 (or the pseudogene TRBV3-2) and TRBJ2-1; 13 bases align to TRBD2. The CDR3 contains 14 residues. With 5 bases clipped from V and 9 bases from J, the junction kept 4 bases outside the gene matches. The germline CDR1 and CDR2 sequences are LGHDT and YNNKEL (reference sequence). Here the CDR3 DNA reads TGTGCCAGCAGCACTAGCGGGAGGGAAATTGAGCAGTTCTTC. Its translation is CASSTSGREIEQFF.

The chain has TRBV6-2 or TRBV6-3 and TRBJ2-7; 9 nucleotides match TRBD2. J was trimmed by 7 bases and V by 2 bases; bases with no gene match: 9. Germline loops: CDR1 MNHEY, CDR2 SVGEGT. This CDR3 is built from 15 residues. CDR3 bases: TGTGCCAGCAGTTACGGGCTAGCGGGAACTCTAGAGCAGTACTTC. Translation: CASSYGLAGTLEQYF.

J is TRBJ1-2 and V is TRBV28; the D is unclear. There are 12 residues in the CDR3. The germline V and J ends were trimmed by 6 bases and 8 bases, with 13 bases remaining between them. The germline CDR1 and CDR2 sequences are MDHEN and SYDVKM. The CDR3 bases are TGTGCCAGCAGCCCCCCACCCGGGGGCTACACCTTC. Its translation: CASSPPPGGYTF.

This chain's CDR3 is CASSFPGQGADEQYF. The CDR3 DNA follows: TGTGCCAGCAGTTTCCCGGGACAGGGGGCTGACGAGCAGTACTTC. This chain connects TRBV28 to TRBJ2-7, with TRBD1 matching over 12 bases. The J segment lost 5 bases and the V segment lost 3 bases, leaving 5 bases of the junction unmatched. There are 15 residues in the CDR3. Germline CDR1 reads MDHEN; CDR2 reads SYDVKM. Full variable domain (missing parts from reference TRBV28 and TRBJ2-7): DVKVTQSSRYLVKRTGEKVFLECVQDMDHENMFWYRQDPGLGLRLIYFSYDVKMKEKGDIPEGYSVSREKKERFSLILESASTNQTSMYLCASSFPGQGADEQYFGPGTRLTVT.

The chain is built from TRBV6-6 and TRBJ1-2; tentatively, D is TRBD1 (6 bases). The CDR3 is 14 residues long. V was trimmed by 0 bases and J by 4 bases, leaving 9 bases between them. CDR1 and CDR2 from the germline V gene are MNHNY and SVGAGI (reference sequence). In nucleotides, the CDR3 is TGTGCCAGCAGTTACTCGTTGGGGGCCTATGGCTACACCTTC. It codes for CASSYSLGAYGYTF.

The V call is TRBV6-5, the J call TRBJ2-1, with TRBD2 as a possible D gene (6 bases). V dropped 6 bases and J dropped 0 bases, with 12 bases sitting between them. Germline V gene sequence: CDR1 MNHEY, CDR2 SVGAGI. This CDR3 contains 15 residues. The CDR3 is CASRTRTTSYNEQFF. CDR3 DNA sequence: TGTGCCAGCAGAACCCGGACTACCTCCTACAATGAGCAGTTCTTC.

The chain joins TRBV2 to TRBJ1-1, with a tentative D call TRBD1 (5 bases). Deletions cut 7 bases from V and 0 bases from J, with 9 bases between. Germline V lookup: CDR1 SNHLY, CDR2 FYNNEI. The CDR3 has 13 amino acids. CDR3 amino acids: CASTDTMNTEAFF. The CDR3 DNA sequence: TGTGCCAGCACGGACACTATGAACACTGAAGCTTTCTTT.

Remarks on this clone: The same CDR3 also results from other DNA sequences found in this sample. The CDR3 here is CASSLFLNTEAFF. The CDR3 nucleotides read TGCGCCAGCAGCTTGTTCTTGAACACTGAAGCTTTCTTT. V is TRBV5-1 and J is TRBJ1-1, with unresolved D. Germline loops: CDR1 SGHRS, CDR2 YFSETQ. This CDR3 has 13 residues. V was cut by 1 base and J by 0 bases, with 4 bases left in between.

This chain links TRBV10-3 with TRBJ1-2; the D gene is possibly TRBD1 (6 bases). The CDR3 runs 16 residues. CDR1 and CDR2 from the germline V gene are ENHRY and SYGVKD. V shed 4 bases and J shed 5 bases, with 20 bases lying between them. CDR3 sequence reads: CAISGSSRRTAYGYTF. As DNA, the CDR3 is TGTGCCATCAGTGGGTCGTCCCGGCGGACAGCATATGGCTACACCTTC.

The V call is TRBV6-5, the J call TRBJ2-1, with a tentative D call TRBD2 (6 bases). This CDR3 region has 15 residues. Trimming stripped 0 bases from V and 5 bases from J, with 11 bases between. Germline lookup yields CDR1 MNHEY and CDR2 SVGAGI. CDR3: CASSYSSGGDNEQFF. The CDR3 region has the DNA TGTGCCAGCAGTTACTCTAGCGGAGGGGACAATGAGCAGTTCTTC.

The chain employs TRBV15 and TRBJ2-1, with 10 bases fitting TRBD2. From germline, CDR1 is LNHNV and CDR2 YYDKDF (reference sequence). V trimming: 5 bases; J trimming: 9 bases; junction bases outside the gene matches: 10. This CDR3 is 15 amino acids long. CDR3 amino acids: CATSRPEREGGEQFF. DNA for the CDR3: TGTGCCACCAGCCGCCCGGAGCGGGAGGGGGGTGAGCAGTTCTTC.

The genes are TRBV25-1 and TRBJ1-2, with D tentatively TRBD1 (5 bases). The germline gives CDR1 MGHDK, CDR2 SYGVNS. The CDR3 is 15 amino acids. The V and J ends lost 7 bases and 6 bases respectively, with 21 bases between them. The CDR3 sequence is CASTGDSILADGYTF. The DNA for the CDR3 is TGTGCCAGCACCGGGGACTCTATTCTGGCAGATGGCTACACCTTC.

The chain recombines TRBV7-9 with TRBJ1-2; 7 nucleotides agree with TRBD1. Germline-derived CDR1 and CDR2 are SEHNR and FQNEAQ (reference sequence). There are 15 residues in the CDR3. Trimming cost V 4 bases and J 0 bases; bases outside gene matches: 5. The CDR3 coding sequence is TGTGCCAGCAGCTCTTGGGACAGTTCTAACTATGGCTACACCTTC. Translating gives CASSSWDSSNYGYTF.

This rearrangement joins TRBV28 to TRBJ1-1, with TRBD1 identical over 10 bases. The V gene's germline CDR1 is MDHEN and CDR2 SYDVKM. V trimming: 1 base; J trimming: 8 bases; junction bases outside the gene matches: 4. The CDR3 totals 14 residues. CDR3 sequence: CASSLSWTGGEAFF. CDR3 nucleotides: TGTGCCAGCAGTTTATCCTGGACAGGGGGGGAAGCTTTCTTT.

V is TRBV5-4 and J is TRBJ2-2; 7 bases match TRBD1. Germline CDR1 SGHNT, CDR2 YYREEE (reference sequence). This CDR3 comprises 16 residues. Germline trimming cut 0 bases from V and 0 bases from J; bases unmatched to any gene: 2. The CDR3 DNA follows: TGTGCCAGCAGCTTGGGGGGGACAGCGAACACCGGGGAGCTGTTTTTT. Translating gives CASSLGGTANTGELFF.

The chain combines TRBV6-5 with TRBJ2-7, with TRBD2 identical over 13 bases. Germline V lookup: CDR1 MNHEY, CDR2 SVGAGI. Germline trimming cut 6 bases from V and 3 bases from J; bases unmatched to any gene: 5. This CDR3 spans 15 amino acids. This chain's CDR3 is CASRLLAGGGYEQYF. The CDR3, as DNA: TGTGCCAGCAGACTACTAGCGGGAGGGGGCTACGAGCAGTACTTC.

The gene calls are TRBV18 and TRBJ1-1; 8 positions match TRBD1. The germline V gene has CDR1 KGHSH and CDR2 LQKENI. The CDR3 length is 16 residues. After removal of 0 bases from V and 5 bases from J, the junction contained 8 bases not matched to a gene. CDR3 nucleotide sequence: TGTGCCAGCTCACCACCGCGACAGGGGAGTGGGACTGAAGCTTTCTTT. Translated, it gives CASSPPRQGSGTEAFF.